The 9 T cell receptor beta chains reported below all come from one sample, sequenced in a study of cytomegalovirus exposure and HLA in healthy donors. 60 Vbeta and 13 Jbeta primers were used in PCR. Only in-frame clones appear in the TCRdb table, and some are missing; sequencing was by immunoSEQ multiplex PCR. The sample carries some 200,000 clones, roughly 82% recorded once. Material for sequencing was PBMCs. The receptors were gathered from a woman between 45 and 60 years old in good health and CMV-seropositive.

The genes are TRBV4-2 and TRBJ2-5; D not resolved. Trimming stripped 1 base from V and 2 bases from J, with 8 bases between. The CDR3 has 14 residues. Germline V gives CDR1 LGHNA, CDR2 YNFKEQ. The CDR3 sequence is CASSQGASQETQYF. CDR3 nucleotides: TGTGCCAGCAGCCAAGGGGCATCGCAAGAGACCCAGTACTTC.

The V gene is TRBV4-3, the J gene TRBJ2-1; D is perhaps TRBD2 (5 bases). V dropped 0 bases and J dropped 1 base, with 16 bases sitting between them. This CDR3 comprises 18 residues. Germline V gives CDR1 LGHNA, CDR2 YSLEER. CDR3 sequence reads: CASSQDSSGVRSYNEQFF. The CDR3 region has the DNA TGCGCCAGCAGCCAAGATAGTTCCGGGGTGAGGTCCTACAATGAGCAGTTCTTC.

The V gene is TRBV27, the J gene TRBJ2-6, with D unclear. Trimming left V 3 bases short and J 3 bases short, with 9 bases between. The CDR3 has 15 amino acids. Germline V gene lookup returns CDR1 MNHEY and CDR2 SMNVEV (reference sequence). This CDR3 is CASSFRVDGANVLTF. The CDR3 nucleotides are TGTGCCAGCAGTTTCCGGGTGGATGGGGCCAACGTCCTGACTTTC.

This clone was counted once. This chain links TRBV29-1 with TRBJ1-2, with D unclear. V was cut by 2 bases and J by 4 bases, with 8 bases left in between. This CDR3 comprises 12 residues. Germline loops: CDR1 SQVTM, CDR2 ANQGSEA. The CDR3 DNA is TGCAGCGTTGAATCGGGGTTCTATGGCTACACCTTC. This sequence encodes CSVESGFYGYTF. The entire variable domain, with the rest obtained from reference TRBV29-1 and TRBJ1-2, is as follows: SAVISQKPSRDICQRGTSLTIQCQVDSQVTMMFWYRQQPGQSLTLIATANQGSEATYESGFVIDKFPISRPNLTFSTLTVSNMSPEDSSIYLCSVESGFYGYTFGSGTRLTVV.

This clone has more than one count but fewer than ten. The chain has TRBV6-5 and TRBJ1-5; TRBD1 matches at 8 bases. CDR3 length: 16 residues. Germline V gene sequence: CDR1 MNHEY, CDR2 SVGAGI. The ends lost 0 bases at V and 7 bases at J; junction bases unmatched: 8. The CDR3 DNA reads TGTGCCAGCAGTTACTCCTCTCAGGGGGCCTTGCAGCCCCAGCATTTT. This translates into CASSYSSQGALQPQHF.

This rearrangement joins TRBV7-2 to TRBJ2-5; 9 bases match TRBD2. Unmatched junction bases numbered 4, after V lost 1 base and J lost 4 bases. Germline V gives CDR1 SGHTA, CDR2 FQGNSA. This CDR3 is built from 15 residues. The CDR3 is CASSLELAGRETQYF. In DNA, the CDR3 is TGTGCCAGCAGCTTAGAGCTAGCGGGAAGAGAGACCCAGTACTTC.

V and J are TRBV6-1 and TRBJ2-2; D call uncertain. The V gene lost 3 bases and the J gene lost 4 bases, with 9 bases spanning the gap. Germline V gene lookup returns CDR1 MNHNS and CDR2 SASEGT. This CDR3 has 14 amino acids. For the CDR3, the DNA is TGTGCCAGCAGTGATTCTCCGTTCACCGGGGAGCTGTTTTTT. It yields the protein CASSDSPFTGELFF.

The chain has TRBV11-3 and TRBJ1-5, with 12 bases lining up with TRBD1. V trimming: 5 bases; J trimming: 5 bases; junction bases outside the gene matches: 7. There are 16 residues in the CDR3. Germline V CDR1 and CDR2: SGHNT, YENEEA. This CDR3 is CASSPDGTGGDQPQHF. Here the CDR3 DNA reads TGTGCCAGCAGCCCAGACGGGACAGGGGGCGATCAGCCCCAGCATTTT.

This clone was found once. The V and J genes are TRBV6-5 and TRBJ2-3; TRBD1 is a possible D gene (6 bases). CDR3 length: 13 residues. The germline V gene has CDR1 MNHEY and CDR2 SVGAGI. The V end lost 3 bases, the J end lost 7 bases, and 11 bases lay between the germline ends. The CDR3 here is CASSYSQGNTQYF. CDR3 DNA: TGTGCCAGCAGTTATTCACAGGGAAATACGCAGTATTTT.